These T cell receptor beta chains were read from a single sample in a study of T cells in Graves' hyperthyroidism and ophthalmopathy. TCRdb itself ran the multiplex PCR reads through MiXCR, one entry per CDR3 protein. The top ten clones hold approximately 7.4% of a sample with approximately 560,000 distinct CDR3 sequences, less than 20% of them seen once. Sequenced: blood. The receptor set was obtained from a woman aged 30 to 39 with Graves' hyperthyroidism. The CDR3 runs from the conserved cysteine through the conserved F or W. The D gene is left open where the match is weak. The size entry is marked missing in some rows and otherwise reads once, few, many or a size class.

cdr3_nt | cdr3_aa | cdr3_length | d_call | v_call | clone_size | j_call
TGCAGTGCTAGACAGCCTAGCTCCTACGAGCAGTACTTC | CSARQPSSYEQYF | 13 | - | TRBV20-1 | many | TRBJ2-7
TGTGCCAGCAGCCCATTGCGGGCGATACAAGAGACCCAGTACTTC | CASSPLRAIQETQYF | 15 | - | TRBV2 | many | TRBJ2-5
TGTGCCTCCGGAGGGCAGGGACAATCTCGAGCTTTCTTT | CASGGQGQSRAFF | 13 | - | TRBV30 | many | TRBJ1-1
TGTGCCAGCAGTTTAACGAGCGGGAGGGACACCGGGGAGCTGTTTTTT | CASSLTSGRDTGELFF | 16 | TRBD2 | TRBV12-3/TRBV12-4 | few | TRBJ2-2
TGTGCCAGCAGCTTAGGACAGGTTTATCTGCATTCACCCCTCCACTTT | CASSLGQVYLHSPLHF | 16 | - | TRBV7-8 | many | TRBJ1-6
TGTGCCAGCAGGTATCCGGGACTAGCGTCGGTTGAGCAGTTCTTC | CASRYPGLASVEQFF | 15 | TRBD2 | TRBV28 | many | TRBJ2-1
TGTGCCAGCGACCCAGGGACTAGCGGGAGGTGGGCGGAGACCCAGTACTTC | CASDPGTSGRWAETQYF | 17 | TRBD2 | TRBV6-2/TRBV6-3 | many | TRBJ2-5
TGCAGTGCTAGTGACAGGGCCTACGAGCAGTACTTC | CSASDRAYEQYF | 12 | TRBD1 | TRBV20-1 | many | TRBJ2-7
TGTGCCAGCAGGACTAGGCCGGACAGGGGAAAGGGCTACACCTTC | CASRTRPDRGKGYTF | 15 | TRBD1 | TRBV6-1 | many | TRBJ1-2
TGTGCCAGCAAACAGGGGGTAGATGAGCAGTTCTTC | CASKQGVDEQFF | 12 | TRBD1 | TRBV7-8 | many | TRBJ2-1
TGTGCCACCAGTGATTTGGCTACGGCGAACACCGGGGAGCTGTTTTTT | CATSDLATANTGELFF | 16 | - | TRBV24-1 | many | TRBJ2-2
TGTGCCAGCAGTGGGGGTGAACTAGCATACTCCACAGATACGCAGTATTTT | CASSGGELAYSTDTQYF | 17 | - | TRBV6-1 | many | TRBJ2-3
TGCAGCGTTGACCAGGGGGTCAGCAATGAGCAGTTCTTC | CSVDQGVSNEQFF | 13 | TRBD1 | TRBV29-1 | - | TRBJ2-1
TGTGCCAGCAGTGGGACAGGGGTGGGCAATCAGCCCCAGCATTTT | CASSGTGVGNQPQHF | 15 | TRBD1 | TRBV2 | many | TRBJ1-5